The clone carrying this TCR beta chain was found a few times. Its antigen is not identified. The sequenced template was cDNA made from the entire isolated RNA. TCRdb's copy holds only in-frame clones and misses some; the assay was immunoSEQ multiplex PCR. The sample includes a few hundred thousand clones, roughly 12% seen only once; the top ten take approximately 0.01%. The data were taken from a study of beta chain features in type 1 diabetes. Study-wide findings and caveats: There was a moderate but significant shortening of TCRB CDR3s in all four CD4+ subsets of Type 1 diabetes patients.

The TCR comes from a woman younger than 35 with type 1 diabetes. The sequencing sample was made of naive CD4+ T cells from blood.

The CDR3 nucleotides read TGCGCCAGCAGCTTGTCAGGGGTCGGGGAGACCCAGTACTTC. Translated, it gives CASSLSGVGETQYF. The rearrangement joins TRBV5-1 to TRBJ2-5; D may be TRBD1 (6 bases). Trimming took off 1 base at V and 5 bases at J, with 12 bases between the two ends. This CDR3 spans 14 amino acids. Germline CDR1 and CDR2: SGHRS and YFSETQ.